The 15 T cell receptor beta chains listed next were all sequenced from one sample in a study of T cells after posttransplantation cyclophosphamide. The repertoire was sequenced with immunoSEQ multiplex PCR; TCRdb's copy has only in-frame clones and lacks some. The sample includes around 31,000 clones, over 75% seen only once; the top ten take around 0.1%. Cells defined as naive were viable CD3+CD4+ or CD3+CD8+ and CCR7+CD45RA+CD45RO-CD95-CD27+CD28+. The specimen was naive CD4+ T cells sorted from blood. The receptors were gathered from a man aged 25 to 40 in good health and a related stem cell transplant donor.

V gene TRBV4-2 combines with J gene TRBJ2-7; 11 bases match TRBD1. The CDR3 is 15 residues long. The J segment lost 3 bases and the V segment lost 3 bases, leaving 4 bases of the junction unmatched. The germline V gene has CDR1 LGHNA and CDR2 YNFKEQ. The CDR3, as DNA: TGTGCCAGCAGCCACCCGGGACAGGGGGACTACGAGCAGTACTTC. It encodes CASSHPGQGDYEQYF.

The V gene is TRBV4-2, the J gene TRBJ1-1; tentative D call: TRBD1 (5 bases). The V gene's germline CDR1 is LGHNA and CDR2 YNFKEQ. CDR3 length: 14 amino acids. The V gene lost 3 bases and the J gene lost 1 base, with 9 bases spanning the gap. The CDR3 spells CASSQMDKNTEAFF. In DNA, the CDR3 is TGTGCCAGCAGCCAGATGGACAAGAACACTGAAGCTTTCTTT.

The CDR3 spells CASSRSSGEQNIQYF. Here the CDR3 DNA reads TGCGCCAGCAGCCGCTCGAGCGGGGAACAAAACATTCAGTACTTC. This chain connects TRBV4-3 to TRBJ2-4; TRBD2 agrees at 7 bases. The V gene end was trimmed by 4 bases and the J gene end by 5 bases; junction bases not matched to a gene: 8. The CDR3 contains 15 residues. Per the germline V gene, CDR1 is LGHNA and CDR2 is YSLEER.

The rearrangement joins TRBV27 to TRBJ1-5; weak D call: TRBD1 (6 bases). V gave up 5 bases and J gave up 5 bases, with 10 bases separating them. Germline CDR1 and CDR2: MNHEY and SMNVEV (reference sequence). The CDR3 length is 13 residues. The CDR3 spells CASSPYRDQPQHF. In nucleotides, the CDR3 is TGTGCCAGCAGTCCCTACAGGGATCAGCCCCAGCATTTT.

This clone showed up just once. The chain has TRBV2 and TRBJ2-1; TRBD2 matches at 8 bases. Per the germline V gene, CDR1 is SNHLY and CDR2 is FYNNEI. V lost 5 bases, J lost 13 bases, and 7 bases stayed unmatched. The CDR3 runs 12 residues. The chain's CDR3 is CASSFSGADQFF. CDR3 DNA sequence: TGTGCCAGCAGTTTTAGCGGGGCCGACCAGTTCTTC.

The chain is built from TRBV15 and TRBJ2-5; D unresolved. V was clipped by 4 bases and J by 3 bases, with 3 bases between them. Germline lookup yields CDR1 LNHNV and CDR2 YYDKDF (reference sequence). CDR3 length equals 11 residues. CDR3 sequence (DNA): TGTGCCACCAGCACTAAAGAGACCCAGTACTTC. Its translation is CATSTKETQYF.

The chain employs TRBV9 and TRBJ2-3; D might be TRBD1 (5 bases). The germline V and J ends were trimmed by 0 bases and 6 bases, with 14 bases remaining between them. Germline loops: CDR1 SGDLS, CDR2 YYNGEE. The CDR3 runs to 15 residues. CDR3 sequence (DNA): TGTGCCAGCAGCGTAGGTGGGGCCACTCTCGATACGCAGTATTTT. Its translation: CASSVGGATLDTQYF.

The chain couples TRBV5-1 to TRBJ1-2, with D possibly being TRBD1 (5 bases). Trimming took off 1 base at V and 4 bases at J, with 14 bases between the two ends. Germline CDR1 reads SGHRS; CDR2 reads YFSETQ. This CDR3 has 15 amino acids. The CDR3 coding sequence is TGCGCCAGCAGCTTGACAGCAACAGGCTCCTATGGCTACACCTTC. Translated: CASSLTATGSYGYTF.

This clone is a singleton in its sample. Distinct nucleotide sequences in the sample also encode this CDR3. The chain combines TRBV5-4 with TRBJ2-3, with D perhaps TRBD2 (5 bases). The germline gives CDR1 SGHNT, CDR2 YYREEE (reference sequence). With 3 bases removed from V and 4 bases from J, the gap between germline ends came to 15 bases. The CDR3 is made up of 15 amino acids. This CDR3 reads CASSSGLLGADTQYF. CDR3 nucleotides: TGTGCCAGCAGCTCAGGACTCCTTGGGGCAGATACGCAGTATTTT.

The chain recombines TRBV28 with TRBJ2-6; TRBD2 is a possible D gene (7 bases). Looked up from germline, CDR1 is MDHEN and CDR2 is SYDVKM. Trimming cost V 1 base and J 2 bases, with 15 bases left between them. The CDR3 totals 18 residues. The CDR3 is CASSLFSGGATGANVLTF. CDR3 DNA sequence: TGTGCCAGCAGTTTATTTAGTGGGGGGGCAACTGGGGCCAACGTCCTGACTTTC.

A remark on this clone: Additional DNA sequences in this sample encode the identical CDR3. The chain is built from TRBV6-5 and TRBJ1-1; D ambiguous. Deletions cut 2 bases from V and 7 bases from J, with 11 bases between. CDR3 length: 13 amino acids. CDR1 is MNHEY and CDR2 is SVGAGI in the germline V gene. DNA of the CDR3: TGTGCCAGCAGTTACCACAGAGATAGTGAAGCTTTCTTT. This encodes CASSYHRDSEAFF.

The chain is built from TRBV7-2 and TRBJ1-1; maybe TRBD1 (5 bases). Trimming removed 8 bases at V and 3 bases at J, with 13 bases between. From germline, CDR1 is SGHTA and CDR2 FQGNSA. The CDR3 length is 13 residues. CDR3 nucleotide sequence: TGTGCCAGCCGCCAGGGCTTGCACACTGAAGCTTTCTTT. Protein: CASRQGLHTEAFF.

The genes are TRBV29-1 and TRBJ2-5, with D unresolved. This CDR3 has 12 amino acids. The germline gives CDR1 SQVTM, CDR2 ANQGSEA. Deletions cut 4 bases from V and 2 bases from J, with 8 bases between. The CDR3 DNA reads as TGCAGCGTTGTATTAGTTCAAGAGACCCAGTACTTC. This gives the protein CSVVLVQETQYF.

The chain recombines TRBV28 with TRBJ1-2; the match to TRBD1 covers 7 bases. The CDR3 contains 16 residues. CDR1 and CDR2 (germline): MDHEN, SYDVKM. The V gene end was trimmed by 1 base and the J gene end by 8 bases; junction bases not matched to a gene: 13. In DNA form, the CDR3 reads TGTGCCAGCAGTTTATTACTCGTCAGGCAGGGGGAAGGCTACACCTTC. It encodes CASSLLLVRQGEGYTF.

In its sample, this clone was seen a few times. The rearrangement joins TRBV5-1 to TRBJ1-2; D uncertain. Trimming removed 1 base from V and 1 base from J, with 5 bases in between. This CDR3 is built from 13 residues. Germline CDR1 and CDR2: SGHRS and YFSETQ. The CDR3 loop is CASSLSGNYGYTF. The CDR3 coding sequence is TGCGCCAGCAGCTTGTCGGGTAACTATGGCTACACCTTC.